This T cell receptor (beta chain) was sequenced during a study of identical twins. There are many counts of this clonotype. Unique molecular identifiers were present on the cDNA, and a universal primer site came from template switching. TCRdb fed the 5' RACE reads into MiXCR, producing one record per CDR3 protein. Here the sample spans roughly 570,000 distinct CDR3 sequences, 7.5% to 10% being singletons. This CDR3 has 14 amino acids. Trimming pared 6 bases from V and 3 bases from J, leaving 15 bases between. Germline V gene data show CDR1 as SQVTM and CDR2 as ANQGSEA. A further study also used this sample, focusing on yellow fever vaccine responses in identical twins.

This TCR was sampled from a young woman in good health. The chain is built from TRBV29-1 and TRBJ2-1; no firm D call. The specimen sequenced was PBMCs. The CDR3 protein is CSVPGRKIYNEQFF. CDR3 sequence (DNA): TGCAGCGTCCCTGGACGAAAGATCTACAATGAGCAGTTCTTC.